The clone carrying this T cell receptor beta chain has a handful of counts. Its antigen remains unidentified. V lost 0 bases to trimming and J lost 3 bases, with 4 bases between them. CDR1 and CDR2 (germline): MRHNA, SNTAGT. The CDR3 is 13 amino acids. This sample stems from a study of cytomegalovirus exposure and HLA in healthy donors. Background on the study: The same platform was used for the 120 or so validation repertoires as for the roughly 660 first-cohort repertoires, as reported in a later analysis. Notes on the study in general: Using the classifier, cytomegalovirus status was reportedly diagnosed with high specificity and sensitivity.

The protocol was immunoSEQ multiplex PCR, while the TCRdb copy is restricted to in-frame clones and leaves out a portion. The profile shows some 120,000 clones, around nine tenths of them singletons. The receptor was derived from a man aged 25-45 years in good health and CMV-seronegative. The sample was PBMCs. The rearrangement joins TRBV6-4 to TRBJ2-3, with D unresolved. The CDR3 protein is CASSDSETDTQYF. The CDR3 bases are TGTGCCAGCAGTGACTCGGAGACAGATACGCAGTATTTT.